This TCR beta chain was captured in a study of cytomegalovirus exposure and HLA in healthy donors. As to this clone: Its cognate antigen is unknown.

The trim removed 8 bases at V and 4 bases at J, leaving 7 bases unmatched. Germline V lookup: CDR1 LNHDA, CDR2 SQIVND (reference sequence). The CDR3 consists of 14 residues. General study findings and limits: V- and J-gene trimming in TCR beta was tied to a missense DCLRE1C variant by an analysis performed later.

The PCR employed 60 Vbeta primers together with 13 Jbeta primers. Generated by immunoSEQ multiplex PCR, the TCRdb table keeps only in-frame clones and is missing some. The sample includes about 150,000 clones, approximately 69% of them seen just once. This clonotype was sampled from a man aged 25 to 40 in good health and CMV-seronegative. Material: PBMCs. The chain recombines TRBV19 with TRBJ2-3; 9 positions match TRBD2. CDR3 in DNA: TGTGCCAGTTCCGCGGGGGGGCCGTCAGATACGCAGTATTTT. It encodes CASSAGGPSDTQYF.